This passage covers 9 T cell receptor beta chains from one sample sequenced in a study of identical twins. Via MiXCR, TCRdb re-called the 5' RACE reads, giving one row per CDR3 protein. The sample carries 400,000 to 550,000 distinct CDR3 sequences, approximately 22% recorded once. The same sample was also used in a study of T cells expressing NK-cell markers.

What was sequenced was CD4+ T cells sorted from blood. These receptors were taken from a woman aged 18-29 years in good health.

The V and J genes are TRBV11-3 and TRBJ1-2, with 9 nucleotides matching TRBD1. Germline trimming cut 1 base from V and 7 bases from J; bases unmatched to any gene: 4. The CDR3 totals 14 residues. CDR1 and CDR2 from the germline V gene are SGHNT and YENEEA. The CDR3 DNA is TGTGCCAGCAGCTTAGGTGGGACAGGGTCTGGCTACACCTTC. Translating it yields CASSLGGTGSGYTF.

This clonotype was seen a single time. This chain connects TRBV3-1 to TRBJ2-1; 11 bases fit TRBD2. Germline V gene lookup returns CDR1 LGHDT and CDR2 YNNKEL (reference sequence). Unmatched junction bases numbered 5, after V lost 3 bases and J lost 7 bases. CDR3 length: 15 residues. In DNA, the CDR3 is TGTGCCAGCAGCCATGTACTAGCGGGAGATAATGAGCAGTTCTTC. Protein product: CASSHVLAGDNEQFF.

V usage is TRBV20-1 and J usage is TRBJ2-1, with 7 bases matching TRBD1. Germline values: CDR1 DFQATT, CDR2 SNEGSKA (reference sequence). This CDR3 contains 13 residues. V gave up 6 bases and J gave up 0 bases; unmatched junction bases: 2. The CDR3 sequence is CSAPGGSYNEQFF. The CDR3 DNA reads as TGCAGTGCGCCAGGGGGCTCCTACAATGAGCAGTTCTTC.

This clonotype was seen repeatedly, ten times or more. The chain joins TRBV12-3 or TRBV12-4 to TRBJ2-1; D gene ambiguous. The CDR3 consists of 14 residues. Trimming left V 3 bases short and J 6 bases short, with 12 bases between. CDR3 sequence: CASSFVRMGNEQFF. CDR3 nucleotides: TGTGCCAGCAGTTTTGTTCGGATGGGCAATGAGCAGTTCTTC.

The chain links TRBV7-9 to TRBJ1-2; D is unresolved. This CDR3 has 14 residues. V was shortened by 1 base and J by 5 bases, with 11 bases between the two germline ends. From germline, CDR1 is SEHNR and CDR2 FQNEAQ (reference sequence). CDR3 coding DNA: TGTGCCAGCAGCTTAGAACTCGCTGGGTATGGCTACACCTTC. Residues: CASSLELAGYGYTF.

This clonotype appeared many times. The rearrangement uses TRBV6-2 or TRBV6-3 and TRBJ2-1, with D unclear. Between the trimmed V and J ends, which lost 9 bases and 4 bases, there was a span of 13 bases. CDR3 size: 13 residues. The germline V gene encodes CDR1 MNHEY and CDR2 SVGEGT. The CDR3 region is CASSSAGYNEQFF. DNA for the CDR3: TGTGCCAGTTCATCAGCAGGATACAATGAGCAGTTCTTC.

In its sample, this clonotype was seen many times. One end of the junction varies from germline; a read error may be responsible. V is TRBV5-1 and J is TRBJ2-3; D is possibly TRBD1 or TRBD2 (5 bases each). The CDR3 totals 14 residues. CDR1 and CDR2 (germline): SGHRS, YFSETQ. CDR3 region: CASRSGPSTDTQYF. Written as DNA, the CDR3 is TGTGCCAGCAGATCGGGGCCTAGCACAGATACGCAGTATTTT. Full variable domain (remainder filled in from reference TRBV5-1 and TRBJ2-3): KAGVTQTPRYLIKTRGQQVTLSCSPISGHRSVSWYQQTPGQGLQFLFEYFSETQRNKGNFPGRFSGRQFSNSRSEMNVSTLELGDSALYLCASRSGPSTDTQYFGPGTRLTVL.

This clonotype was observed many times. CDR3 sequence: CSARDFRQRTEAFF. CDR3 bases: TGCAGTGCTAGAGATTTTCGCCAAAGGACTGAAGCTTTCTTT. V and J are TRBV20-1 and TRBJ1-1; D gene ambiguous. CDR3 length: 14 residues. Deletions cut 0 bases from V and 5 bases from J, with 13 bases between. The germline gives CDR1 DFQATT, CDR2 SNEGSKA (reference sequence).

This clonotype has more than one count but fewer than ten. This chain links TRBV20-1 with TRBJ1-5; D remains ambiguous. The CDR3 runs 15 residues. V was trimmed by 2 bases and J by 2 bases, leaving 13 bases between them. CDR1 DFQATT and CDR2 SNEGSKA come from the germline V gene (reference sequence). Here the CDR3 reads CSARLSGVGNQPQHF. In DNA form, the CDR3 reads TGCAGTGCTAGATTATCCGGGGTAGGCAATCAGCCCCAGCATTTT.